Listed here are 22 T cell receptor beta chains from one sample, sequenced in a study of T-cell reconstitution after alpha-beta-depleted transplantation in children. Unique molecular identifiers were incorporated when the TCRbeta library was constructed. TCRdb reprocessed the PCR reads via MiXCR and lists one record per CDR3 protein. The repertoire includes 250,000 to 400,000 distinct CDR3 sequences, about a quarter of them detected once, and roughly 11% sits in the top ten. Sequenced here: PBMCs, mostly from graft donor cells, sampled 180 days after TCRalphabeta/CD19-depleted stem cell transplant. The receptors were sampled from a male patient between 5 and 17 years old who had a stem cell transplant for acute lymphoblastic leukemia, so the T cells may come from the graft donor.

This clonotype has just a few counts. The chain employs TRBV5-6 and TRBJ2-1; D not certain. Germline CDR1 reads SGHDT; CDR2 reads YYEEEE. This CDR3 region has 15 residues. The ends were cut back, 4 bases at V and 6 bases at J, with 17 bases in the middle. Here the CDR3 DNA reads TGTGCCAGCAGCCAAACCACTTTTGGACCCAATGAGCAGTTCTTC. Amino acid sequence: CASSQTTFGPNEQFF.

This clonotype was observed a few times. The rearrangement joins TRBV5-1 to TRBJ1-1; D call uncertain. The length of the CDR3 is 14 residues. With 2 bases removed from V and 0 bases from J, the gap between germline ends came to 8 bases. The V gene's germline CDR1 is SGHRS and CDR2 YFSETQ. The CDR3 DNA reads TGCGCCAGCAGCTTAGCCCCACTGAACACTGAAGCTTTCTTT. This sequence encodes CASSLAPLNTEAFF.

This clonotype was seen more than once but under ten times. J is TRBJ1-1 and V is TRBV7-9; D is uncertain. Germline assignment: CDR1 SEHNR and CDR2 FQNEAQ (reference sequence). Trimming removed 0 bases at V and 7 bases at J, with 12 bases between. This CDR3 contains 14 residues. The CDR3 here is CASSLAAGALEAFF. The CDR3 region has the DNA TGTGCCAGCAGCTTAGCAGCGGGCGCGCTTGAAGCTTTCTTT.

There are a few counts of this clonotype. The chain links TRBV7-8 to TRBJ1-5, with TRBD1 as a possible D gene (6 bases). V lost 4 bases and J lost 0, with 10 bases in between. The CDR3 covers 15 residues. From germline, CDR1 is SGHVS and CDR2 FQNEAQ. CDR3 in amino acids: CASSSGDLSNQPQHF. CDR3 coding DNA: TGTGCCAGCAGCTCAGGGGACCTTAGCAATCAGCCCCAGCATTTT.

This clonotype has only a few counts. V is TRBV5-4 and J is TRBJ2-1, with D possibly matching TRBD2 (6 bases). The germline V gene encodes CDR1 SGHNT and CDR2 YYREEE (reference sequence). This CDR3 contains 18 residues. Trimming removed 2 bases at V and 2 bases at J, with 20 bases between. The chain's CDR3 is CASSFFMGTRLAYNEQFF. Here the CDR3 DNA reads TGTGCCAGCAGCTTTTTTATGGGGACTCGCCTCGCCTACAATGAGCAGTTCTTC.

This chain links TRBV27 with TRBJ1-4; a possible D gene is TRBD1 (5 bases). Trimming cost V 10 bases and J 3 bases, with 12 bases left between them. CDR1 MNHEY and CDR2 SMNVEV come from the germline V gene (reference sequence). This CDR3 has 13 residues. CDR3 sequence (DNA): TGTGCCACCGACGGGGCAGCTAATGAAAAACTGTTTTTT. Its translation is CATDGAANEKLFF.

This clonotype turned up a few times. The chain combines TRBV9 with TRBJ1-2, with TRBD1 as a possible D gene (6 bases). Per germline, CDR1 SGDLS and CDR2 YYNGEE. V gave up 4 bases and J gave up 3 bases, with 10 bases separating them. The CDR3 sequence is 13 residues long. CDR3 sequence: CASSPRTDYGYTF. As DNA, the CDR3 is TGTGCCAGCAGCCCTAGGACAGACTATGGCTACACCTTC.

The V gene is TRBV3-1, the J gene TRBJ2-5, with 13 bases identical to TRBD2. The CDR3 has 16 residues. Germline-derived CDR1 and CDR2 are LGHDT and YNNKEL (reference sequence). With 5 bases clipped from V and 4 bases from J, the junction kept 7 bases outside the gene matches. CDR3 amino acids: CASSFWTSGSRETQYF. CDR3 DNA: TGTGCCAGCAGCTTCTGGACTAGCGGGAGTCGAGAGACCCAGTACTTC.

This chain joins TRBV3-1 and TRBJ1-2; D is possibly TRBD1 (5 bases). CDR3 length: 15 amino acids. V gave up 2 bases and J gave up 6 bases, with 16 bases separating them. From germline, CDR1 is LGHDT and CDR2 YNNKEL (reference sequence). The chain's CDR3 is CASSQRGVYLDGYTF. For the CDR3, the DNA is TGTGCCAGCAGCCAAAGGGGAGTGTATCTGGATGGCTACACCTTC.

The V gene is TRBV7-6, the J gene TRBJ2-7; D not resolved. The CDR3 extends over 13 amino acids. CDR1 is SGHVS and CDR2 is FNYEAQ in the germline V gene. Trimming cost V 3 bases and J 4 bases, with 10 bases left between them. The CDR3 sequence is CASSFGVRYEQYF. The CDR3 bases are TGTGCCAGCAGCTTTGGTGTAAGGTACGAGCAGTACTTC.

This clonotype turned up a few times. The DNA of the CDR3 is TGTGCCAGCAGCGACAGTTTGGCGGGAGAAAACATTCAGTACTTC. Amino acid sequence: CASSDSLAGENIQYF. The V and J genes are TRBV9 and TRBJ2-4; 7 bases match TRBD2. Germline lookup yields CDR1 SGDLS and CDR2 YYNGEE. Germline trimming cut 3 bases from V and 5 bases from J; bases unmatched to any gene: 8. The CDR3 has 15 amino acids.

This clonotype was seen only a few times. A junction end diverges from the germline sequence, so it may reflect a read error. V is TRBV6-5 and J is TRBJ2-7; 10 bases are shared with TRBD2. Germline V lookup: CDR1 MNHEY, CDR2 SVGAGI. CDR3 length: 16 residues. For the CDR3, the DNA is TGTGCCAGCAGTGACTCACTAGCGGGATGGTCCTACGAGCAGTACTTC. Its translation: CASSDSLAGWSYEQYF.

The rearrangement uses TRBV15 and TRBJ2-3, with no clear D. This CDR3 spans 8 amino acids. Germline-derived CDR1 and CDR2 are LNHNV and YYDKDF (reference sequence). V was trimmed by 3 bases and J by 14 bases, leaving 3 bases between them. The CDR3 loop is CATSSGYF. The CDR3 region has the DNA TGTGCCACCAGCAGCGGGTATTTT.

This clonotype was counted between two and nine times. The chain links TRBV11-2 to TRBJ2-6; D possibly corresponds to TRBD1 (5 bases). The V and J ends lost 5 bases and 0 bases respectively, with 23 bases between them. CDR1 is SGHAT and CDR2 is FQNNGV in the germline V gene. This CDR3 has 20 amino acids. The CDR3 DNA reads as TGTGCCAGCAGCCGATTAGGAAGGGGTTGGGCCGCCTCTGGGGCCAACGTCCTGACTTTC. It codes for CASSRLGRGWAASGANVLTF.

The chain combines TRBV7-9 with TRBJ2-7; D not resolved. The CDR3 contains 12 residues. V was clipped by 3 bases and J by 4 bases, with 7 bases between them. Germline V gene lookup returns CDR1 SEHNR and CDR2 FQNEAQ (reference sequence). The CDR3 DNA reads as TGTGCCAGCAGCTTTATGCTTTACGAGCAGTACTTC. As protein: CASSFMLYEQYF.

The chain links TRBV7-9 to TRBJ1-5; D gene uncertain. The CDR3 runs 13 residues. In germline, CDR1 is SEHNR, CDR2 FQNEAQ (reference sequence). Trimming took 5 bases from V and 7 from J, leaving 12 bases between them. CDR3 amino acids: CASSRTSEQPQHF. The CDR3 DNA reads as TGTGCCAGCAGCCGGACCAGCGAACAGCCCCAGCATTTT.

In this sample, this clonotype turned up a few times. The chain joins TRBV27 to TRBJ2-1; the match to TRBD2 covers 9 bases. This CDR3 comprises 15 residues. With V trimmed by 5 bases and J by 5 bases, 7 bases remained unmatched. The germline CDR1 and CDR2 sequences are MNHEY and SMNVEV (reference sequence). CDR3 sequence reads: CASSPPASGDNEQFF. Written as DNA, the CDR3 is TGTGCCAGCAGTCCCCCGGCTAGCGGGGACAATGAGCAGTTCTTC.

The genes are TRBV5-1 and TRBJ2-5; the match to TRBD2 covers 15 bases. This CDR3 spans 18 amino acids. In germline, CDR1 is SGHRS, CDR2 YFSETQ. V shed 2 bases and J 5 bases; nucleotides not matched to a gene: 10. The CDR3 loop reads CASSFWGLAGGKIETQYF. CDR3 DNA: TGCGCCAGCAGCTTTTGGGGACTAGCGGGAGGAAAAATTGAGACCCAGTACTTC.

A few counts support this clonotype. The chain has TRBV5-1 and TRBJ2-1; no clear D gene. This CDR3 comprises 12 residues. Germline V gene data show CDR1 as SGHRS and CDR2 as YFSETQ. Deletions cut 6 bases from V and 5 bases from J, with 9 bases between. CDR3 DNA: TGCGCCAGCATGGGAAGGAACAATGAGCAGTTCTTC. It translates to CASMGRNNEQFF.

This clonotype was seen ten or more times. The CDR3 here is CASSRDYRETQYF. The CDR3 DNA is TGCGCCAGCAGCCGGGACTACCGAGAGACCCAGTACTTC. The rearrangement uses TRBV5-1 and TRBJ2-5, with 7 bases lining up with TRBD2. Germline V gene data show CDR1 as SGHRS and CDR2 as YFSETQ. V dropped 4 bases and J dropped 4; count of bases not matched to a gene: 4. The CDR3 has 13 amino acids.

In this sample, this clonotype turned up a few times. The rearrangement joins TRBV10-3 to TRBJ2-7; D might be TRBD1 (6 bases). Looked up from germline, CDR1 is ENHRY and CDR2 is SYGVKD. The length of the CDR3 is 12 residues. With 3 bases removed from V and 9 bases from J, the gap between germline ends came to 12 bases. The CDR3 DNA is TGTGCCATCAGTGAAGGGGGATCGGTGCAGTACTTC. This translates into CAISEGGSVQYF.

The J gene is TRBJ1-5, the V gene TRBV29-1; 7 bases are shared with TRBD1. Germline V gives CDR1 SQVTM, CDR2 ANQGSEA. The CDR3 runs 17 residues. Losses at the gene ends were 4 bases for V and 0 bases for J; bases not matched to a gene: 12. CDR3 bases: TGCAGCGTTGGAGAGACAGGGCTAGGGTATAGCAATCAGCCCCAGCATTTT. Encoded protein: CSVGETGLGYSNQPQHF.